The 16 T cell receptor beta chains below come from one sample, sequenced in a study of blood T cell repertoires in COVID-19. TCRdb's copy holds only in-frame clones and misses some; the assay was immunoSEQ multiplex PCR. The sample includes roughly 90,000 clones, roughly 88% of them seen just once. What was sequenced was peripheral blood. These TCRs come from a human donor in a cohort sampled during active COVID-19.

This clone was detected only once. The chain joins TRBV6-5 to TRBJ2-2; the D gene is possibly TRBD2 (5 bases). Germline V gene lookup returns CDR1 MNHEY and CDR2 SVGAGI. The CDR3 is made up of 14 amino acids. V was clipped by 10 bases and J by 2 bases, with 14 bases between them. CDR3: CATSSGANTGELFF. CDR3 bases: TGTGCCACTTCGAGCGGCGCCAACACCGGGGAGCTGTTTTTT.

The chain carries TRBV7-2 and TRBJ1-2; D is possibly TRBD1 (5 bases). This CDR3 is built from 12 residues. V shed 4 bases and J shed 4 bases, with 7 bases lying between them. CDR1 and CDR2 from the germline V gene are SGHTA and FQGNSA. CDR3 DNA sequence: TGTGCCAGCAGCTCCGGGGGCTATGGCTACACCTTC. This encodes CASSSGGYGYTF.

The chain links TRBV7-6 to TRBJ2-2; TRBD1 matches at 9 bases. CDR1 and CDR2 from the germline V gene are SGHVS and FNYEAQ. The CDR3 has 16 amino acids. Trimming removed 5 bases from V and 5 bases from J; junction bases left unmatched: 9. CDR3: CASSATDRGGTGELFF. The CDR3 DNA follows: TGTGCCAGCAGCGCCACTGACAGGGGGGGGACCGGGGAGCTGTTTTTT.

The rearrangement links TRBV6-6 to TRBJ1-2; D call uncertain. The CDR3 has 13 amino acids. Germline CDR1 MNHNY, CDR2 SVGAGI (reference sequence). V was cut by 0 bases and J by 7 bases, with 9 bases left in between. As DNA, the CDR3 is TGTGCCAGCAGTTACTCGACTGGCGGTGGCTACACCTTC. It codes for CASSYSTGGGYTF.

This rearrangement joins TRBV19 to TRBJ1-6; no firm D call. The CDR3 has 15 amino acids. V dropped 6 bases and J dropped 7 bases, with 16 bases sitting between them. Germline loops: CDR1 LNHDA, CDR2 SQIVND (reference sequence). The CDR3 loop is CASRTRGRLNSPLHF. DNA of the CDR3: TGTGCCAGTAGGACACGGGGTCGGCTAAATTCACCCCTCCACTTT.

CDR3 protein: CASSQDGRSYNEQFF. The CDR3 DNA is TGCGCCAGCAGCCAAGATGGTAGAAGCTACAATGAGCAGTTCTTC. The rearrangement joins TRBV4-3 to TRBJ2-1; D is unclear. This CDR3 is 15 amino acids long. V was cut by 0 bases and J by 3 bases, with 9 bases left in between. Germline values: CDR1 LGHNA, CDR2 YSLEER.

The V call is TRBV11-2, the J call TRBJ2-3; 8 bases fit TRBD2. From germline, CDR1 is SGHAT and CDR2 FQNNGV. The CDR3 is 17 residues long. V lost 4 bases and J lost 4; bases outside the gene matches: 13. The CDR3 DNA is TGTGCCAGCAGCTCGAGGGAGGGACTAGACTCCGCAGATACGCAGTATTTT. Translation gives CASSSREGLDSADTQYF.

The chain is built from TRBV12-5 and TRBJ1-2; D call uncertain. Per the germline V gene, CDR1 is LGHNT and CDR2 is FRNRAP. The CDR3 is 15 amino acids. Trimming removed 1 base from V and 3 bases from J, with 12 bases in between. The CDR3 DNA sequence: TGTGCTAGTGGTTTGGCTGGGTGGCAGGACTATGGCTACACCTTC. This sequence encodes CASGLAGWQDYGYTF.

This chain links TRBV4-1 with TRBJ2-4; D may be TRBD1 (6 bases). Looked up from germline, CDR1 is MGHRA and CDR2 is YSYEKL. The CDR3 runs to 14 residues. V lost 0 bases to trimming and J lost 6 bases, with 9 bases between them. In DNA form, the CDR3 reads TGCGCCAGCAGCCAAGATCACAGGGCAAACATTCAGTACTTC. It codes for CASSQDHRANIQYF.

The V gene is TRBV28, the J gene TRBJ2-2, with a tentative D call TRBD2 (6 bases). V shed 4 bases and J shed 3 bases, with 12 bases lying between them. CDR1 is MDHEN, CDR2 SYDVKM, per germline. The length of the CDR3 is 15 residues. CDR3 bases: TGTGCCAGCAGTTCTTTAGAGCGGGACACCGGGGAGCTGTTTTTT. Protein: CASSSLERDTGELFF.

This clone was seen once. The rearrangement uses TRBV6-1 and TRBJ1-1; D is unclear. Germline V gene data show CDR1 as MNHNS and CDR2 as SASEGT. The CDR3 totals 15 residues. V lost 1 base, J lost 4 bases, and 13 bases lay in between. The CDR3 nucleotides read TGTGCCAGCAGTGAAGGGGCCACGATGAGCACTGAAGCTTTCTTT. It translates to CASSEGATMSTEAFF.

The CDR3, as DNA: TGTGCCAGCAGCTTAGATCTTCCGGCTGGAAACACCATATATTTT. Its translation is CASSLDLPAGNTIYF. This chain uses TRBV11-2 with TRBJ1-3; D is ambiguous. Germline V lookup: CDR1 SGHAT, CDR2 FQNNGV. Trimming left V 0 bases short and J 2 bases short, with 8 bases between. The CDR3 runs 15 residues.

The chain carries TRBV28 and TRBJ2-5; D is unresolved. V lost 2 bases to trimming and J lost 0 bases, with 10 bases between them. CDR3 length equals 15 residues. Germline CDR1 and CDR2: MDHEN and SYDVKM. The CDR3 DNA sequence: TGTGCCAGCAGTTTAACGGAGTTCGACCAAGAGACCCAGTACTTC. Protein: CASSLTEFDQETQYF.

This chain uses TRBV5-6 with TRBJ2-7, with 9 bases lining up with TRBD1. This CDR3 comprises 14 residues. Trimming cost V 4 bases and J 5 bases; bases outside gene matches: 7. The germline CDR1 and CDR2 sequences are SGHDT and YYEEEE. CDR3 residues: CASSPGTGRHEQYF. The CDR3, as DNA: TGTGCCAGCAGCCCCGGGACAGGGCGCCACGAGCAGTACTTC.

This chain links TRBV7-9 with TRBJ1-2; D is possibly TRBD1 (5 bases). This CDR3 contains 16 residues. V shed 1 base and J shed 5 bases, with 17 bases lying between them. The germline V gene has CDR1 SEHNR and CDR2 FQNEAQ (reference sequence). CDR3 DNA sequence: TGTGCCAGCAGCTTAGGAGGGGACTCAACGTGGTATGGCTACACCTTC. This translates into CASSLGGDSTWYGYTF.

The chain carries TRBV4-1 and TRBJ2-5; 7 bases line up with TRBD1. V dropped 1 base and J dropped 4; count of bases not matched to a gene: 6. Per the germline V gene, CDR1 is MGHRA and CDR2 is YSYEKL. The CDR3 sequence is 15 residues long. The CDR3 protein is CASSQGKGGVETQYF. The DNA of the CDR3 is TGCGCCAGCAGCCAAGGAAAAGGGGGCGTAGAGACCCAGTACTTC.